The 24 T cell receptor beta chains listed next were all sequenced from one sample in a study of blood T cell repertoires in COVID-19. Profiled with immunoSEQ multiplex PCR; TCRdb holds only in-frame clones, not every one. Among about 270,000 clones listed, more than 80% were seen once. The specimen was PBMCs or T cells enriched from blood (not recorded which). Every receptor here comes from a woman aged 18 to 35 who had recovered from COVID-19.

The genes are TRBV9 and TRBJ2-3; 9 bases fit TRBD2. CDR1 SGDLS and CDR2 YYNGEE come from the germline V gene. Trimming at V came to 4 bases and at J to 0 bases, leaving 6 bases not matched to a gene. This CDR3 is built from 16 residues. CDR3 coding DNA: TGTGCCAGCAGCCCACGACTAGCGGCTAGCACAGATACGCAGTATTTT. Translating it yields CASSPRLAASTDTQYF.

This chain links TRBV3-1 (or the pseudogene TRBV3-2) with TRBJ1-6; D unresolved. The germline V and J ends were trimmed by 0 bases and 13 bases, with 7 bases remaining between them. Germline CDR1 reads LGHDT; CDR2 reads YNNKEL (reference sequence). This CDR3 has 12 amino acids. The CDR3 region is CASSQELVPLHF. In DNA form, the CDR3 reads TGTGCCAGCAGCCAAGAGTTAGTTCCCCTCCACTTT.

The chain joins TRBV27 to TRBJ1-5, with D perhaps matching TRBD1 (5 bases). Germline CDR1 and CDR2: MNHEY and SMNVEV (reference sequence). V was pared by 0 bases and J by 3 bases, with 9 bases between. This CDR3 spans 15 amino acids. The CDR3 bases are TGTGCCAGCAGTTTATCGGGAGGGGTCAATCAGCCCCAGCATTTT. It specifies CASSLSGGVNQPQHF.

The chain employs TRBV7-9 and TRBJ1-4; D possibly corresponds to TRBD1 (6 bases). The CDR3 is 14 residues long. V was shortened by 7 bases and J by 3 bases, with 12 bases between the two germline ends. Germline loops: CDR1 SEHNR, CDR2 FQNEAQ (reference sequence). The DNA for the CDR3 is TGTGCCAGCAAGGAAGGACAGTCTAATGAAAAACTGTTTTTT. Translation gives CASKEGQSNEKLFF.

This rearrangement joins TRBV5-1 to TRBJ2-3; TRBD2 agrees at 12 bases. The trim removed 4 bases at V and 2 bases at J, leaving 5 bases unmatched. CDR1 and CDR2 (germline): SGHRS, YFSETQ. The CDR3 covers 16 residues. In DNA form, the CDR3 reads TGCGCCAGCAGCCCTAGACTAGCGGGGGTCACAGATACGCAGTATTTT. Translated, it gives CASSPRLAGVTDTQYF.

The table lists this clone with a few counts. The V call is TRBV4-1, the J call TRBJ2-1; 9 nucleotides line up with TRBD2. Germline CDR1 is MGHRA and CDR2 is YSYEKL. CDR3 length: 18 residues. Germline trimming cut 1 base from V and 5 bases from J; bases unmatched to any gene: 12. The CDR3 loop reads CASSQVILGQRGDNEQFF. The CDR3 coding sequence is TGCGCCAGCAGCCAAGTTATTTTGGGCCAGCGGGGGGACAATGAGCAGTTCTTC.

The chain uses TRBV5-8 and TRBJ2-5; weak D call: TRBD1 (6 bases). Germline CDR1 and CDR2: SGHTS and YDEGEE. Trimming removed 4 bases from V and 6 bases from J, with 13 bases in between. There are 13 residues in the CDR3. The CDR3 loop is CASSPTGHQTQYF. The CDR3 nucleotides read TGTGCCAGCAGCCCCACGGGACACCAGACCCAGTACTTC.

J is TRBJ2-1 and V is TRBV5-6; TRBD1 matches at 9 bases. V trimming: 2 bases; J trimming: 7 bases; junction bases outside the gene matches: 7. Germline CDR1 and CDR2: SGHDT and YYEEEE. The CDR3 consists of 15 residues. The CDR3 nucleotides read TGTGCCAGCAGCTTCCGGGACAGGGTTGTGAATGAGCAGTTCTTC. Its protein product is CASSFRDRVVNEQFF.

The chain couples TRBV7-2 to TRBJ2-2; 8 nucleotides match TRBD1. Unmatched junction bases numbered 4, after V lost 4 bases and J lost 3 bases. Germline assignment: CDR1 SGHTA and CDR2 FQGNSA. The CDR3 length is 15 residues. The CDR3: CASSSGTGYTGELFF. CDR3 nucleotide sequence: TGTGCCAGCAGCTCCGGGACAGGCTACACCGGGGAGCTGTTTTTT. Complete variable domain (other parts from reference TRBV7-2 and TRBJ2-2): GAGVSQSPSNKVTEKGKDVELRCDPISGHTALYWYRQSLGQGLEFLIYFQGNSAPDKSGLPSDRFSAERTGGSVSTLTIQRTQQEDSAVYLCASSSGTGYTGELFFGEGSRLTVL.

The chain carries TRBV9 and TRBJ2-2, with D maybe TRBD1 (6 bases). This CDR3 has 16 residues. The V end was cut by 0 bases, the J end by 0 bases, with 9 bases between. CDR1 is SGDLS and CDR2 is YYNGEE in the germline V gene. The CDR3 DNA sequence: TGTGCCAGCAGCGTAGTAGGGGGAGCGAACACCGGGGAGCTGTTTTTT. Translating gives CASSVVGGANTGELFF.

V gene TRBV14 combines with J gene TRBJ2-5; TRBD2 might be the D (5 bases). V was cut by 3 bases and J by 10 bases, with 18 bases left in between. Germline values: CDR1 SGHDN, CDR2 FVKESK. This CDR3 has 14 amino acids. The CDR3 loop reads CASSQDAWGVSQYF. DNA of the CDR3: TGTGCCAGCAGCCAGGATGCGTGGGGAGTGAGCCAGTACTTC.

CDR3 residues: CSGTGEKTQYF. The CDR3 region has the DNA TGCAGTGGGACGGGGGAAAAGACCCAGTACTTC. The rearrangement uses TRBV20-1 and TRBJ2-5, with D possibly being TRBD2 (6 bases). There are 11 residues in the CDR3. Trimming shortened V by 7 bases and J by 6 bases, and 12 bases separated the two germline ends. CDR1 and CDR2 (germline): DFQATT, SNEGSKA (reference sequence).

The CDR3 DNA follows: TGTGCCAGCAGACGAGATTGGGGGGTGGATGAAAAACTGTTTTTT. Protein sequence: CASRRDWGVDEKLFF. The rearrangement uses TRBV9 and TRBJ1-4, with a tentative D call TRBD1 (5 bases). Germline V gene data show CDR1 as SGDLS and CDR2 as YYNGEE. V was clipped by 5 bases and J by 6 bases, with 17 bases between them. The CDR3 has 15 amino acids.

The chain recombines TRBV5-1 with TRBJ2-7; TRBD1 agrees at 9 bases. Germline V gene data show CDR1 as SGHRS and CDR2 as YFSETQ. The CDR3 runs 15 residues. The J segment lost 5 bases and the V segment lost 4 bases, leaving 10 bases of the junction unmatched. CDR3 sequence: CASSPRLGQGDEQYF. Here the CDR3 DNA reads TGCGCCAGCAGCCCTCGATTGGGACAGGGAGACGAGCAGTACTTC. Drawing the rest from reference TRBV5-1 and TRBJ2-7, the complete variable domain is KAGVTQTPRYLIKTRGQQVTLSCSPISGHRSVSWYQQTPGQGLQFLFEYFSETQRNKGNFPGRFSGRQFSNSRSEMNVSTLELGDSALYLCASSPRLGQGDEQYFGPGTRLTVT.

The chain joins TRBV3-1 (or the pseudogene TRBV3-2) to TRBJ2-3; possibly TRBD2 for D (7 bases). From germline, CDR1 is LGHDT and CDR2 YNNKEL (reference sequence). The CDR3 has 14 amino acids. V was trimmed by 5 bases and J by 5 bases, leaving 14 bases between them. In DNA, the CDR3 is TGTGCCAGCAGCAGGGGGGGGCAGGAAGATACGCAGTATTTT. This encodes CASSRGGQEDTQYF.

The CDR3 reads CASGLGTGGDYGYTF. Written as DNA, the CDR3 is TGTGCTAGTGGTTTGGGGACAGGGGGCGACTATGGCTACACCTTC. This chain uses TRBV12-5 with TRBJ1-2, with TRBD1 matching over 11 bases. The CDR3 is 15 residues long. V dropped 1 base and J dropped 3; count of bases not matched to a gene: 1. CDR1 LGHNT and CDR2 FRNRAP come from the germline V gene.

The chain employs TRBV20-1 and TRBJ2-5; possible D gene TRBD2, 7 bases. The CDR3 runs to 13 residues. Deletions cut 3 bases from V and 5 bases from J, with 13 bases between. Germline CDR1 is DFQATT and CDR2 is SNEGSKA (reference sequence). DNA of the CDR3: TGCAGTGCTAGTAAACAGGGAGGGGAGACCCAGTACTTC. This encodes CSASKQGGETQYF.

This chain connects TRBV10-2 to TRBJ1-1, with a weak D call TRBD1 (5 bases). The CDR3 contains 15 residues. V gave up 1 base and J gave up 4 bases, with 13 bases separating them. Germline CDR1 and CDR2: WSHSY and SAAADI. The CDR3 DNA sequence: TGCGCCAGCAGTGAGTGGGGGGTGATGGGCACTGAAGCTTTCTTT. Amino acid sequence: CASSEWGVMGTEAFF.

The J gene is TRBJ1-5, the V gene TRBV27; 8 nucleotides line up with TRBD1. The germline V gene encodes CDR1 MNHEY and CDR2 SMNVEV (reference sequence). The J segment lost 1 base and the V segment lost 11 bases, leaving 4 bases of the junction unmatched. CDR3 length: 13 residues. CDR3 loop: CASQGASNQPQHF. In DNA, the CDR3 is TGTGCCTCCCAGGGGGCGAGCAATCAGCCCCAGCATTTT.

The gene calls are TRBV7-2 and TRBJ1-5; tentatively, D is TRBD1 (6 bases). Trimming took off 0 bases at V and 6 bases at J, with 9 bases between the two ends. This CDR3 region has 14 residues. The V gene's germline CDR1 is SGHTA and CDR2 FQGNSA. In DNA, the CDR3 is TGTGCCAGCAGCTTAGCGCCCAGGGGTCAGCCCCAGCATTTT. Protein product: CASSLAPRGQPQHF.

This chain uses TRBV5-1 with TRBJ2-3; 9 nucleotides agree with TRBD2. V was pared by 4 bases and J by 6 bases, with 9 bases of the junction left unmatched. Germline values: CDR1 SGHRS, CDR2 YFSETQ. CDR3 size: 15 residues. CDR3: CASSDKRGDLDTQYF. CDR3 DNA sequence: TGCGCCAGCAGCGATAAGCGGGGGGACCTGGATACGCAGTATTTT.

The CDR3 DNA is TGTGCCAGCAGCCCTCTAGCGGGGGGCTCACGGACCGGCGATACGCAGTATTTT. Its protein is CASSPLAGGSRTGDTQYF. The rearrangement links TRBV7-3 to TRBJ2-3, with 11 positions matching TRBD2. The CDR3 runs 18 residues. Trimming took 5 bases from V and 6 from J; bases not matched to a gene: 16. Germline loops: CDR1 SGHTA, CDR2 FQGTGA.

V is TRBV28 and J is TRBJ1-4; D not resolved. Germline CDR1 and CDR2: MDHEN and SYDVKM. The CDR3 is 14 amino acids. Deletions cut 7 bases from V and 8 bases from J, with 17 bases between. Here the CDR3 DNA reads TGTGCCAGCAAACTGCCCGGGGTAGCGGAAAAACTGTTTTTT. It codes for CASKLPGVAEKLFF.

This clone came up a few times. This chain links TRBV2 with TRBJ2-1, with D possibly TRBD2 on 7 matching bases. V was cut by 0 bases and J by 9 bases, with 12 bases left in between. Germline values: CDR1 SNHLY, CDR2 FYNNEI. This CDR3 spans 14 amino acids. The CDR3 loop is CASSEAGGRVEQFF. The CDR3 DNA is TGTGCCAGCAGTGAAGCGGGGGGGCGGGTTGAGCAGTTCTTC. Together with reference TRBV2 and TRBJ2-1, the CDR3 gives the full variable domain: EPEVTQTPSHQVTQMGQEVILRCVPISNHLYFYWYRQILGQKVEFLVSFYNNEISEKSEIFDDQFSVERPDGSNFTLKIRSTKLEDSAMYFCASSEAGGRVEQFFGPGTRLTVL.